This T cell receptor beta chain was recovered during a study of shared clonotypes between healthy human individuals. Sequencing was at deep level. The replicate PCRs on unsorted PBMC were given around 0.3 ug DNA, which is 30,000 to 35,000 T cell genomes. Authors' methods: Filtering differed since immunoSEQ provided only junctions, with no quality scores. TCRdb's copy holds only in-frame clones and misses some; the assay was immunoSEQ multiplex PCR. V and J calls plus clone size are reproduced from that table; the DNA served to infer D and trimming. This repertoire shows approximately 500,000 clones, over 60% found once; its top ten account for roughly an eighth. The CDR3 loop spans 14 amino acids. Germline V gene data show CDR1 as LGHNA and CDR2 as YSLEER. Between the trimmed V and J ends, which lost 0 bases and 3 bases, there was a span of 9 bases. Each donor was a Caucasian adult residing in Nashville, Tennessee.

The source material was PBMCs. This receptor was identified in a woman in her forties in good health. Some clones in this sample may be carry-over from other donors' samples. The V gene is TRBV4-3, the J gene TRBJ2-7, with no clear D. CDR3 sequence reads: CASSQEPGHYEQYF. The CDR3 nucleotides read TGCGCCAGCAGCCAAGAACCGGGCCACTACGAGCAGTACTTC.